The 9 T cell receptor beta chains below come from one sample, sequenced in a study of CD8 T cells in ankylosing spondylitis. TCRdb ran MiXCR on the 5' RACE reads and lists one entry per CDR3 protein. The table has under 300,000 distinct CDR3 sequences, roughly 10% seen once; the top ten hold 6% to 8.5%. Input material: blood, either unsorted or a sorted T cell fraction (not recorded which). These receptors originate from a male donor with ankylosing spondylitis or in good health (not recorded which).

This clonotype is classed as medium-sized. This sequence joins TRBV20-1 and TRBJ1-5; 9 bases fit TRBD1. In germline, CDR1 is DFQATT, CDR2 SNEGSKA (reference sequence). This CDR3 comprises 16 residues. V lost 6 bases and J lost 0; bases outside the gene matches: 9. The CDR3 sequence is CSALGQGPYSNQPQHF. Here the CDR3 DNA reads TGCAGTGCCCTGGGACAGGGCCCTTATAGCAATCAGCCCCAGCATTTT.

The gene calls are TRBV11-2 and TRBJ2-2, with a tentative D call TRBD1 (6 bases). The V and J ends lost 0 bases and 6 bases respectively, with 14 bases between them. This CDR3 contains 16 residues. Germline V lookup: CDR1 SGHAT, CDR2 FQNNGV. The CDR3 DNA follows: TGTGCCAGCAGCTTAGATTATCGACAGGCCCCCGGGGAGCTGTTTTTT. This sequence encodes CASSLDYRQAPGELFF.

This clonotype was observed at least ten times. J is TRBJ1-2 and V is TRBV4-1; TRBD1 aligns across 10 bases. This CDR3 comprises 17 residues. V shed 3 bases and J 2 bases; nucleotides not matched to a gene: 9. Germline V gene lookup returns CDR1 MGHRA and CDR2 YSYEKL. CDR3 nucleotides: TGCGCCAGCAGCCACCTGATCCGGACAGGGGGAAACTATGGCTACACCTTC. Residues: CASSHLIRTGGNYGYTF.

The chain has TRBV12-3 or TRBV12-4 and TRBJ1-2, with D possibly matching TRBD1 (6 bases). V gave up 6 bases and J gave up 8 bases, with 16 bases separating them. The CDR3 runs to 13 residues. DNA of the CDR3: TGTGCCAGCAGGCCTCGGGGGGCGACCGGCTACACCTTC. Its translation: CASRPRGATGYTF.

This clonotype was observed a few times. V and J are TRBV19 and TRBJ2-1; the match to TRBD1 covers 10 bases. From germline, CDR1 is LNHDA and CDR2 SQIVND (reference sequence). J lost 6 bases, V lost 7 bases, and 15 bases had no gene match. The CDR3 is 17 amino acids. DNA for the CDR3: TGTGCCAGTATTCCAACAGCCGGGGACAGGGGAAGCAATGAGCAGTTCTTC. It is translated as CASIPTAGDRGSNEQFF.

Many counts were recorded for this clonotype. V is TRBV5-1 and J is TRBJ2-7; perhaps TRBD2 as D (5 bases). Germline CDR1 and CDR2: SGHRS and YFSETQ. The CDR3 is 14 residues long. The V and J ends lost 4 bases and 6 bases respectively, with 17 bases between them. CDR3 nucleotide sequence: TGCGCCAGCAGCGATACCGGCGGGCCGGGCGAGCAGTACTTC. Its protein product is CASSDTGGPGEQYF.

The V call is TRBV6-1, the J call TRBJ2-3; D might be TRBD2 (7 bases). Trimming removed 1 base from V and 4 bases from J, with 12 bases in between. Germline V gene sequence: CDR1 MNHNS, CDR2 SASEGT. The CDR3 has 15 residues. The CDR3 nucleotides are TGTGCCAGCAGTGAAGAAGGAGGGGGGGCAGATACGCAGTATTTT. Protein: CASSEEGGGADTQYF.

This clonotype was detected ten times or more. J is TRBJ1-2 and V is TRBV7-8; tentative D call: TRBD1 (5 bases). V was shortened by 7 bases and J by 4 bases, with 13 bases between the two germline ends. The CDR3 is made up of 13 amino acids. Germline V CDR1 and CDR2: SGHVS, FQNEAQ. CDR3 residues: CASKARGAYGYTF. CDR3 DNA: TGTGCCAGCAAAGCACGTGGGGCCTATGGCTACACCTTC.

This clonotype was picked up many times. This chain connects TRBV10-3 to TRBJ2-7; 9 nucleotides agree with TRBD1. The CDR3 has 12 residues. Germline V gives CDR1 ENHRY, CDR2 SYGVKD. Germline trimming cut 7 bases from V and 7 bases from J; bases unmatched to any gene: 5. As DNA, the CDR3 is TGTGCCATCAACAGGGGGCAACAAGAGCAGTACTTC. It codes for CAINRGQQEQYF.